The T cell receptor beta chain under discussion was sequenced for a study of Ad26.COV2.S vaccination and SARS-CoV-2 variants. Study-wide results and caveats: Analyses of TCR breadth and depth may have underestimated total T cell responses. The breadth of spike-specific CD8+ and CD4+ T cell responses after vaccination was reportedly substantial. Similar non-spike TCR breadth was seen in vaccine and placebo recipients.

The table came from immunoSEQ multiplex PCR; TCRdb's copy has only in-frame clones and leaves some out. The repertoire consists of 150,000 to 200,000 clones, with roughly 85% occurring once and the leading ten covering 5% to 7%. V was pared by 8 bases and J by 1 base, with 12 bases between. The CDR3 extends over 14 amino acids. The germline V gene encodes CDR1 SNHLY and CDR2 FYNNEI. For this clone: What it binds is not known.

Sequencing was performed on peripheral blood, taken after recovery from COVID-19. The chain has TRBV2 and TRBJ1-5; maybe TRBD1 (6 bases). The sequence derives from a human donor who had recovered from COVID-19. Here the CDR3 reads CASGGGGSNQPQHF. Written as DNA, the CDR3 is TGTGCCAGCGGGGGAGGGGGGAGCAATCAGCCCCAGCATTTT.